This T cell receptor (beta chain) originates from a study of T cell repertoires in MIS-A myocarditis. The CDR3 runs to 15 residues. Deletions cut 6 bases from V and 7 bases from J, with 19 bases between. Germline assignment: CDR1 MDHEN and CDR2 SYDVKM. Generated by immunoSEQ multiplex PCR, the TCRdb table keeps only in-frame clones and is missing some. The data show 14,000 to 15,000 clones, with roughly 74% seen just once and under 75% held by the top ten. This chain uses TRBV28 with TRBJ2-1, with TRBD2 as a possible D gene (7 bases). This receptor was taken from a man between 18 and 35 years old with fulminant myocarditis from multisystem inflammatory syndrome in adults (MIS-A) after COVID-19. The specimen sequenced was left ventricle heart tissue obtained at autopsy. CDR3 nucleotides: TGTGCCAGCAGCCTGGGGGGCGGGAGTATGAATGAGCAGTTCTTC. Amino acids: CASSLGGGSMNEQFF.